This T cell receptor beta chain was documented in a study of OX40 agonist ivuxolimab in advanced cancers. The CDR3 totals 15 residues. Germline V gives CDR1 LNHDA, CDR2 SQIVND (reference sequence). Trimming pared 7 bases from V and 1 base from J, leaving 13 bases between. Repertoires were generated with immunoSEQ multiplex PCR, while TCRdb's copy carries only in-frame clones and drops some. The sample lists tens of thousands of clones, roughly nine tenths occurring once. The specimen was CD4+ or CD8+ T cells sorted from blood, collected in a trial of the OX40 agonist ivuxolimab. The V and J genes are TRBV19 and TRBJ2-2; no firm D call. The sequence derives from an adult with an advanced solid tumor such as melanoma, head and neck, liver or kidney cancer. Here the CDR3 reads CASKPWIQNTGELFF. CDR3 DNA: TGTGCCAGTAAACCTTGGATTCAGAACACCGGGGAGCTGTTTTTT.